Listed below are T cell receptor beta chains from one sample, sequenced in a study of T cells after yellow fever vaccination. Using its own MiXCR run on the 5' RACE reads, TCRdb lists one record per CDR3 protein. Found here are hundreds of thousands of distinct CDR3 sequences, about an eighth of them singletons; the top ten hold more than 3%. Sequenced here: CD4+ T cells sorted from PBMCs, sampled 15 days after the yellow fever booster vaccination. Source of these receptors: a man younger than 30 who received the YFV17D yellow fever vaccine. CDR3s include the opening cysteine and the closing phenylalanine or tryptophan. Not all rows give a size; the values are once, few, many and, for expanded clones, a class.

clone_size cdr3_length v_call cdr3_aa
few 17 TRBV6-1 CASSTTDRGSPVNEQFF
- 14 TRBV5-1 CASSRLSGDNEQFF
many 15 TRBV5-1 CASSPLTGIEEKLFF
- 16 TRBV7-3 CASSPSGQGSTDTQYF
few 15 TRBV7-8 CASSLRQELYNEQFF
many 14 TRBV12-3/TRBV12-4 CASSLAGVDNEQFF
- 13 TRBV2 CASIKDRDSPLHF
many 15 TRBV5-1 CASSLTGGAGETQYF
few 16 TRBV7-2 CASSWDSPSGANVLTF
few 12 TRBV29-1 CSVNRGYETQYF
- 15 TRBV5-1 CASSIRVGQRETQYF
- 16 TRBV18 CASSPRLAGNTDTQYF
many 11 TRBV3-1 CASSGSGEQFF
- 16 TRBV4-2 CASSQDDRGLFEKLFF
few 15 TRBV7-3 CASRGSGTGTPEAFF
many 14 TRBV12-3/TRBV12-4 CASRTVGAFRTQYF
few 15 TRBV2 CASTQEGQGQTEAFF
- 15 TRBV4-2 CASSQGVEQAYGYTF
- 13 TRBV9 CASSVATKDTQYF
many 15 TRBV10-3 CAISAGTEYRQPQHF
few 14 TRBV7-2 CASSLGATRETQYF
few 16 TRBV6-2/TRBV6-3 CASSVRDRGLRNEQFF
few 12 TRBV6-6 CASRGTNQPQHF
few 14 TRBV5-1 CASSSQGQDYGYTF